The 25 T cell receptor beta chains below were found in one sample sequenced in a study of blood T cell repertoires in COVID-19. Assay: immunoSEQ multiplex PCR; the TCRdb copy retains only in-frame clones and omits some. The sample lists about 7,700 clones; around 88% were seen once. The sample taken for sequencing was peripheral blood. All receptors come from a woman in her 50s with active or convalescent COVID-19.

This rearrangement joins TRBV12-3 or TRBV12-4 to TRBJ1-1; unclear D gene. The CDR3 is made up of 13 amino acids. The V and J ends lost 3 bases and 1 base respectively, with 6 bases between them. The CDR3 bases are TGTGCCAGCAGTTTTCTATCGAACACTGAAGCTTTCTTT. This encodes CASSFLSNTEAFF.

This clone was seen only a few times. This chain links TRBV5-6 with TRBJ2-7, with D unresolved. V shed 2 bases and J shed 5 bases, with 5 bases lying between them. The CDR3 is 11 amino acids. CDR1 is SGHDT, CDR2 YYEEEE, per germline. The CDR3 coding sequence is TGTGCCAGCAGCTTTACAGACGAGCAGTACTTC. Translated, it gives CASSFTDEQYF. The entire variable domain, with the rest obtained from reference TRBV5-6 and TRBJ2-7, is as follows: DAGVTQSPTHLIKTRGQQVTLRCSPKSGHDTVSWYQQALGQGPQFIFQYYEEEERQRGNFPDRFSGHQFPNYSSELNVNALLLGDSALYLCASSFTDEQYFGPGTRLTVT.

The chain uses TRBV7-9 and TRBJ2-1; D is uncertain. V was trimmed by 7 bases and J by 5 bases, leaving 15 bases between them. The CDR3 extends over 14 amino acids. Germline lookup yields CDR1 SEHNR and CDR2 FQNEAQ (reference sequence). CDR3 bases: TGTGCCAGCACCGACTCCCGATTAAACAATGAGCAGTTCTTC. It is translated as CASTDSRLNNEQFF.

The chain joins TRBV9 to TRBJ2-7, with TRBD1 identical over 7 bases. V was clipped by 0 bases and J by 4 bases; unmatched bases: 7. CDR1 and CDR2 (germline): SGDLS, YYNGEE. The CDR3 has 15 amino acids. CDR3 in amino acids: CASSVGLWDSYEQYF. The CDR3 nucleotides are TGTGCCAGCAGCGTAGGACTTTGGGACAGTTACGAGCAGTACTTC.

The chain links TRBV7-2 to TRBJ2-2, with 7 positions matching TRBD1. This CDR3 has 15 residues. Germline assignment: CDR1 SGHTA and CDR2 FQGNSA. J gave up 2 bases and V 6 bases, and 6 bases lay outside the gene matches. This CDR3 reads CASRTRQGNTGELFF. The CDR3 coding sequence is TGTGCCAGCAGAACAAGACAGGGTAACACCGGGGAGCTGTTTTTT.

This chain joins TRBV27 and TRBJ2-3; D is unresolved. This CDR3 is built from 17 residues. CDR1 is MNHEY, CDR2 SMNVEV, per germline (reference sequence). V shed 6 bases and J shed 0 bases, with 19 bases lying between them. In DNA form, the CDR3 reads TGTGCCAGCAGGCCTACGGTGGGCATTCCGAGCACAGATACGCAGTATTTT. Translating it yields CASRPTVGIPSTDTQYF.

The J gene is TRBJ1-5, the V gene TRBV28; tentative D call: TRBD1 (6 bases). The CDR3 has 13 residues. Looked up from germline, CDR1 is MDHEN and CDR2 is SYDVKM. V was cut by 5 bases and J by 7 bases, with 12 bases left in between. Here the CDR3 DNA reads TGTGCCAGCAGTCTACAGGGAAGGCAGCCCCAGCATTTT. This gives the protein CASSLQGRQPQHF.

The chain couples TRBV27 to TRBJ1-2, with D uncertain. The germline gives CDR1 MNHEY, CDR2 SMNVEV (reference sequence). Trimming left V 6 bases short and J 7 bases short, with 21 bases between. This CDR3 has 15 amino acids. The CDR3 DNA reads as TGTGCCAGCAGGCCGTGGGCACTTGGCGTGGCTGGCTACACCTTC. Amino acids: CASRPWALGVAGYTF.

This chain joins TRBV7-2 and TRBJ2-5, with TRBD2 as a possible D gene (5 bases). The ends were cut back, 0 bases at V and 4 bases at J, with 9 bases in the middle. Germline V gives CDR1 SGHTA, CDR2 FQGNSA. The CDR3 loop spans 14 amino acids. CDR3 sequence: CASSLAGGGETQYF. The CDR3 DNA reads TGTGCCAGCAGCTTAGCAGGAGGAGGAGAGACCCAGTACTTC.

This chain connects TRBV30 to TRBJ1-4, with D tentatively TRBD1 (6 bases). The CDR3 has 13 residues. Germline V gene data show CDR1 as GTSNPN and CDR2 as SVGIG (reference sequence). V lost 0 bases to trimming and J lost 5 bases, with 7 bases between them. The CDR3 sequence is CAWSVQGNEKLFF. CDR3 sequence (DNA): TGTGCCTGGAGTGTACAGGGAAATGAAAAACTGTTTTTT.

The chain is built from TRBV6-5 and TRBJ2-7; D may be TRBD1 (5 bases). The CDR3 has 14 residues. Germline CDR1 reads MNHEY; CDR2 reads SVGAGI. The V gene lost 2 bases and the J gene lost 6 bases, with 14 bases spanning the gap. The CDR3 DNA follows: TGTGCCAGCAGTTACACGGGCCAAGGGGCCGAGCAGTACTTC. Translation gives CASSYTGQGAEQYF.

V usage is TRBV7-6 and J usage is TRBJ2-2; unclear D gene. Trimming shortened V by 1 base and J by 6 bases, and 6 bases separated the two germline ends. This CDR3 is 13 amino acids long. Germline values: CDR1 SGHVS, CDR2 FNYEAQ. The CDR3 coding sequence is TGTGCCAGCAGCTTAGAAGCCGCCGGGGAGCTGTTTTTT. Amino acids: CASSLEAAGELFF.

The chain links TRBV3-1 (or the pseudogene TRBV3-2) to TRBJ1-1; possible D gene TRBD1, 5 bases. Deletions cut 7 bases from V and 4 bases from J, with 13 bases between. The CDR3 is made up of 13 amino acids. Germline lookup yields CDR1 LGHDT and CDR2 YNNKEL (reference sequence). The CDR3 DNA reads TGTGCCAGCATGTTTCTCGGGGGCACTGAAGCTTTCTTT. Translated: CASMFLGGTEAFF.

This sequence joins TRBV6-5 and TRBJ2-5, with a tentative D call TRBD2 (6 bases). CDR3 length: 12 residues. Germline CDR1 MNHEY, CDR2 SVGAGI. Trimming stripped 6 bases from V and 5 bases from J, with 10 bases between. The DNA of the CDR3 is TGTGCCAGCAGGGGGCGGGATGAGACCCAGTACTTC. It is translated as CASRGRDETQYF.

In DNA form, the CDR3 reads TGTGCCAGCAGCTTAGGCGGGGGGGCACTTTACAATGAGCAGTTCTTC. Translated, it gives CASSLGGGALYNEQFF. The V and J genes are TRBV11-2 and TRBJ2-1, with 9 bases identical to TRBD2. Germline assignment: CDR1 SGHAT and CDR2 FQNNGV. V trimming: 1 base; J trimming: 4 bases; junction bases outside the gene matches: 5. The CDR3 is 16 residues long.

This chain links TRBV2 with TRBJ1-6, with D unclear. The germline gives CDR1 SNHLY, CDR2 FYNNEI. The V end lost 6 bases, the J end lost 5 bases, and 20 bases lay between the germline ends. CDR3 length equals 17 residues. The CDR3 loop is CASRESSSFYDNSPLHF. The CDR3 coding sequence is TGTGCCAGCAGAGAGAGTTCGTCCTTTTACGATAATTCACCCCTCCACTTT.

V is TRBV6-5 and J is TRBJ1-4, with 9 bases that match TRBD1. CDR3 length: 14 residues. CDR1 MNHEY and CDR2 SVGAGI come from the germline V gene. V gave up 6 bases and J gave up 7 bases; unmatched junction bases: 6. This CDR3 reads CASSSGTGIEKLFF. In DNA form, the CDR3 reads TGTGCCAGCAGCTCCGGGACAGGGATTGAAAAACTGTTTTTT.

V gene TRBV25-1 combines with J gene TRBJ1-2, with a tentative D call TRBD1 (6 bases). The V gene's germline CDR1 is MGHDK and CDR2 SYGVNS. V shed 3 bases and J shed 0 bases, with 11 bases lying between them. The CDR3 contains 15 residues. Here the CDR3 reads CASSDPDRANYGYTF. For the CDR3, the DNA is TGTGCCAGCAGTGATCCGGACAGAGCTAACTATGGCTACACCTTC.

The rearrangement joins TRBV28 to TRBJ2-5; D unresolved. V lost 5 bases, J lost 5 bases, and 18 bases lay in between. CDR1 MDHEN and CDR2 SYDVKM come from the germline V gene. CDR3 length: 15 amino acids. For the CDR3, the DNA is TGTGCCAGCAGTATAATAGGCACTAACGGGGAGACCCAGTACTTC. Amino acid sequence: CASSIIGTNGETQYF.

CDR3 in DNA: TGTGCCAGCAGCTTAGGTGGGGGGGAATCACCCCTCCACTTT. Translation gives CASSLGGGESPLHF. The V and J genes are TRBV7-8 and TRBJ1-6; possible D gene TRBD1, 5 bases. The CDR3 length is 14 residues. V was shortened by 1 base and J by 10 bases, with 11 bases between the two germline ends. The germline CDR1 and CDR2 sequences are SGHVS and FQNEAQ.

The chain has TRBV11-2 and TRBJ2-3, with 16 bases matching TRBD2. The V gene end was trimmed by 6 bases and the J gene end by 0 bases; junction bases not matched to a gene: 9. Germline CDR1 SGHAT, CDR2 FQNNGV. The CDR3 has 19 residues. The CDR3 sequence is CASRQGLAGGYSSTDTQYF. CDR3 in DNA: TGTGCCAGCAGGCAGGGACTAGCGGGAGGGTATTCTAGCACAGATACGCAGTATTTT.

The J gene is TRBJ2-2, the V gene TRBV3-1 (or the pseudogene TRBV3-2), with 7 bases matching TRBD2. The CDR3 consists of 16 residues. Per the germline V gene, CDR1 is LGHDT and CDR2 is YNNKEL (reference sequence). The trim removed 5 bases at V and 7 bases at J, leaving 13 bases unmatched. The CDR3, as DNA: TGTGCCAGCAGCGAAGGGGCGGGAGTATTCGGCGGGGAGCTGTTTTTT. Its translation is CASSEGAGVFGGELFF.

The J gene is TRBJ1-1, the V gene TRBV6-2 or TRBV6-3; tentative D call: TRBD1 (5 bases). Trimming cost V 6 bases and J 6 bases, with 20 bases left between them. This CDR3 contains 15 residues. Germline V gene data show CDR1 as MNHEY and CDR2 as SVGEGT. CDR3 in amino acids: CASSPSWGGSAEAFF. As DNA, the CDR3 is TGTGCCAGCAGCCCGAGTTGGGGGGGTTCGGCTGAAGCTTTCTTT.

This clone has only a few counts. This chain's CDR3 is CASSYSPGSGLYNEQFF. CDR3 sequence (DNA): TGTGCCAGCAGTTACTCCCCGGGTTCAGGGCTATACAATGAGCAGTTCTTC. The rearrangement links TRBV6-2 or TRBV6-3 to TRBJ2-1; TRBD1 is a possible D gene (5 bases). V dropped 0 bases and J dropped 4 bases, with 16 bases sitting between them. This CDR3 region has 17 residues. CDR1 and CDR2 (germline): MNHEY, SVGEGT.

This chain uses TRBV27 with TRBJ2-2; no reliable D call. Between the trimmed V and J ends, which lost 6 bases and 0 bases, there was a span of 14 bases. The CDR3 spans 16 residues. Germline-derived CDR1 and CDR2 are MNHEY and SMNVEV (reference sequence). The CDR3 loop reads CASSHPDWSNTGELFF. The DNA for the CDR3 is TGTGCCAGCAGCCACCCCGACTGGTCGAACACCGGGGAGCTGTTTTTT.